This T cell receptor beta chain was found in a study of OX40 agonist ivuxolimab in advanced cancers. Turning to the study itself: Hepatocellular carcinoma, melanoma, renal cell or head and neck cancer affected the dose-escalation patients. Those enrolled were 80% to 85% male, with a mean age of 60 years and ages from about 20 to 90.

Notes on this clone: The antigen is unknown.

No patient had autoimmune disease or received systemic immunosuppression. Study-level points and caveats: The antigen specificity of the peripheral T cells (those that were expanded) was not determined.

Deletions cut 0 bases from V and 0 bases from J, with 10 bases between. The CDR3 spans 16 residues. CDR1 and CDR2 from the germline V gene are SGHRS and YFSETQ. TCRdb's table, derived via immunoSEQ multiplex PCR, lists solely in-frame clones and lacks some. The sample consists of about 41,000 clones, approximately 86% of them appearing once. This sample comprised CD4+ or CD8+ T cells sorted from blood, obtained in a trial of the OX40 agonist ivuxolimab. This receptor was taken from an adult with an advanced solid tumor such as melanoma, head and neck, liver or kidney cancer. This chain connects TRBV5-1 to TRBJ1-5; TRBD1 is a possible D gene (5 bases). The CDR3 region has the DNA TGCGCCAGCAGCTTGGCTCCCAGGGATAGCAATCAGCCCCAGCATTTT. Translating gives CASSLAPRDSNQPQHF.